This T cell receptor (beta chain) is from a study of cytomegalovirus exposure and HLA in healthy donors. Findings of the study overall: Most TCR sequences were rare, but some public TCRs occurred in many donors.

This clone was observed a few times. What it binds is not known. Researchers ran the PCR with 60 Vbeta and 13 Jbeta primers. Sequenced by immunoSEQ multiplex PCR; TCRdb stores in-frame clones only, minus some. The sample shows over 150,000 clones, approximately 82% of them seen only once. This CDR3 is built from 12 residues. In germline, CDR1 is SGHDT, CDR2 YYEEEE. The V gene end was trimmed by 2 bases and the J gene end by 11 bases; junction bases not matched to a gene: 3. Healthy bone marrow donors supplied every sample. Material for sequencing was PBMCs. This chain links TRBV5-6 with TRBJ2-2, with 7 bases matching TRBD2. The sequence was obtained from a girl aged 2-15 years in good health and CMV-seropositive. The CDR3 here is CASSLEAGELFF. The DNA of the CDR3 is TGTGCCAGCAGCTTAGAAGCGGGAGAGCTGTTTTTT.